The rows below give T cell receptor beta chains drawn from one sample of a study of shared clonotypes between healthy human individuals. This table comes from immunoSEQ multiplex PCR, and its TCRdb copy is limited to in-frame clones, with some not included. Of 2 million to 2.5 million clones in the sample, approximately 93% were seen once. What was sequenced was naive CD4+ T cells from PBMCs. The receptors stem from a man younger than 35 in good health. Some clones in this sample may be carry-over from other donors' samples. CDR3s include the opening cysteine and the closing phenylalanine or tryptophan. A D gene is named only where the DNA matches it firmly. The listing skips clone size in some rows; elsewhere it reads once, few, many or a size class.

D gene	clone size	V gene	J gene	CDR3 protein	CDR3 DNA
.	.	TRBV27	TRBJ1-5	CASSVGYNQPQHF	TGTGCCAGCTCGGTGGGTTACAATCAGCCCCAGCATTTT
.	.	TRBV5-1	TRBJ2-3	CASSPTWLSGSTDTQYF	TGCGCCAGCAGCCCGACCTGGTTGAGCGGGAGCACAGATACGCAGTATTTT
TRBD2	.	TRBV5-5	TRBJ2-5	CASSPRTSLSSETQYF	TGTGCCAGCAGCCCTCGGACTAGCTTGTCTTCAGAGACCCAGTACTTC
.	.	TRBV6-6	TRBJ1-5	CASSYAGPGWGQPQHF	TGTGCCAGCAGTTACGCTGGCCCCGGGTGGGGTCAGCCCCAGCATTTT
.	.	TRBV29-1	TRBJ2-5	CSVLPPRGQETQYF	TGCAGCGTTCTCCCCCCCAGGGGCCAAGAGACCCAGTACTTC
.	.	TRBV28	TRBJ2-6	CASSSPGAGANVLTF	TGTGCCAGCAGTTCTCCAGGGGCTGGGGCCAACGTCCTGACTTTC
.	.	TRBV14	TRBJ1-2	CASSQGDYGYTF	TGTGCCAGCAGCCAAGGAGATTATGGCTACACCTTC
TRBD2	.	TRBV5-1	TRBJ2-3	CASSLESGGTDTQYF	TGCGCCAGCAGCTTGGAGAGCGGGGGCACAGATACGCAGTATTTT
.	few	TRBV3-1/TRBV3-2	TRBJ1-2	CASVNGYTF	TGTGCCAGCGTAAATGGCTACACCTTC
TRBD1	.	TRBV2	TRBJ1-5	CASSSDRVFNQPQHF	TGTGCCAGCAGTTCAGACAGGGTATTCAATCAGCCCCAGCATTTT
.	.	TRBV5-1	TRBJ2-1	CASSPASYNEQFF	TGCGCCAGCAGCCCGGCCTCCTACAATGAGCAGTTCTTC
TRBD2	.	TRBV5-1	TRBJ2-7	CASSLDGRPPYEQYF	TGCGCCAGCAGCTTGGACGGGAGGCCACCCTACGAGCAGTACTTC
.	.	TRBV15	TRBJ1-3	CATSRDWQGSIFSGNTIYF	TGTGCCACCAGCAGAGATTGGCAGGGGAGTATCTTCTCTGGAAACACCATATATTTT
TRBD1	.	TRBV7-3	TRBJ1-2	CASSAGQGDGYTF	TGTGCCAGCAGCGCGGGACAGGGGGATGGCTACACCTTC
.	.	TRBV19	TRBJ2-7	CASSQQGSPYEQYF	TGTGCCAGTAGCCAACAGGGAAGTCCCTACGAGCAGTACTTC
TRBD2	.	TRBV4-3	TRBJ2-7	CASSQEKSSGRIYEQYF	TGCGCCAGCAGCCAAGAAAAAAGTAGCGGGAGGATTTACGAGCAGTACTTC
.	.	TRBV5-4	TRBJ2-1	CASSPPDFSYNEQFF	TGTGCCAGCAGCCCACCGGACTTTTCCTACAATGAGCAGTTCTTC
.	.	TRBV6-6	TRBJ2-7	CASSSEKTVSYEQYF	TGTGCCAGCAGTTCCGAAAAGACGGTTTCCTACGAGCAGTACTTC
.	.	TRBV7-9	TRBJ2-7	CASSLVGVADYF	TGTGCCAGCAGCTTAGTAGGAGTAGCGGACTACTTC
.	.	TRBV11-2	TRBJ2-7	CASSSVRTEQYF	TGTGCCAGCAGCTCCGTTCGTACGGAGCAGTACTTC
.	once	TRBV15	TRBJ2-7	CATSPSLQGPHEQYF	TGTGCCACCAGCCCGTCATTACAGGGTCCCCACGAGCAGTACTTC
TRBD2	.	TRBV4-3	TRBJ2-1	CASSQRSGGPENEQFF	TGCGCCAGCAGCCAGCGTTCGGGAGGGCCGGAAAATGAGCAGTTCTTC
.	.	TRBV9	TRBJ1-1	CASSVARTNTEAFF	TGTGCCAGCAGCGTAGCTCGCACGAACACTGAAGCTTTCTTT
TRBD2	.	TRBV30	TRBJ2-2	CAWTDRLLAGDTGELFF	TGTGCCTGGACGGACAGGCTACTAGCGGGAGACACCGGGGAGCTGTTTTTT
TRBD1	.	TRBV7-2	TRBJ2-1	CASSFGGQGYNEQFF	TGTGCCAGCAGCTTTGGGGGACAGGGATACAATGAGCAGTTCTTC
TRBD2	.	TRBV4-2	TRBJ2-3	CASSQDWLAGPKGDTQYF	TGTGCCAGCAGCCAAGACTGGCTAGCGGGGCCCAAGGGAGATACGCAGTATTTT
TRBD1	.	TRBV5-1	TRBJ2-2	CASSPRTGDTGELFF	TGCGCCAGCAGCCCTCGGACAGGGGACACCGGGGAGCTGTTTTTT
.	.	TRBV9	TRBJ2-2	CASSRRAADNTGELFF	TGTGCCAGCAGCCGGAGGGCAGCGGATAACACCGGGGAGCTGTTTTTT
TRBD2	once	TRBV2	TRBJ2-1	CASSQGTSGNEQFF	TGTGCCAGCAGTCAAGGGACTAGCGGAAATGAGCAGTTCTTC